A selection of T cell receptor beta chains follows, all from one sample in a study of shared clonotypes between healthy human individuals. Measured with immunoSEQ multiplex PCR; TCRdb has only the in-frame clones, and not every one. The sample consists of about 730,000 clones, about two thirds of them appearing once. The sequencing sample was made of memory CD4+ T cells sorted from blood. All receptors come from a woman aged 30 to 39 in good health. Both conserved end residues are part of each CDR3. D genes are given only for firm matches. Part of the rows lack a size; the others show once, few, many or a class for expanded clones.

v_call	clone_size	j_call	cdr3_length	d_call	cdr3_nt	cdr3_aa
TRBV5-1	NA	TRBJ2-7	14	TRBD1	TGCGCCAGCAGCCCGGGGACAGGGAATCTCGAGCAGTACTTC	CASSPGTGNLEQYF
TRBV6-5	few	TRBJ2-1	15	NA	TGTGCCAGCAGTTACTCGGGAGCGTCCTACAATGAGCAGTTCTTC	CASSYSGASYNEQFF
TRBV19	many	TRBJ2-2	16	NA	TGTGCCAGTAGTCCCGGGTCTGGGGCGCCCACCGGGGAGCTGTTTTTT	CASSPGSGAPTGELFF
TRBV27	NA	TRBJ1-5	19	TRBD1	TGTGCCAGCAGTTTCTTTCCCCCTAACAGGGGAACGGGCAATCAGCCCCAGCATTTT	CASSFFPPNRGTGNQPQHF
TRBV27	NA	TRBJ2-1	17	TRBD2	TGTGCCAGCTCGCCGACTAGCGGTTTAGCCGCAGACAATGAGCAGTTCTTC	CASSPTSGLAADNEQFF
TRBV6-1	NA	TRBJ2-5	14	NA	TGTGCCAGCAGGGACTTTGGGGGTCAAGAGACCCAGTACTTC	CASRDFGGQETQYF
TRBV2	many	TRBJ1-5	15	NA	TGTGCCAGCAGTGTTCAGCAGATTAGCAATCAGCCCCAGCATTTT	CASSVQQISNQPQHF
TRBV2	NA	TRBJ1-2	11	NA	TGTGCCAGCAAGCCTAACTATGGCTACACCTTC	CASKPNYGYTF
TRBV5-1	NA	TRBJ2-1	16	TRBD2	TGCGCCAGCAGCTTGGGAGTTAGCGGGAGTCTGGATGAGCAGTTCTTC	CASSLGVSGSLDEQFF
TRBV5-5	once	TRBJ2-7	13	NA	TGTGCCAGCAGAGGGAAGGGGGTCCACGAGCAGTACTTC	CASRGKGVHEQYF
TRBV11-1	NA	TRBJ2-5	14	NA	TGTGCCAGCAGCCCGGGGACGACCAGGGAGACCCAGTACTTC	CASSPGTTRETQYF
TRBV5-6	NA	TRBJ1-4	15	NA	TGTGCCAGCAGCTTCCTCAGGGTTACTAATGAAAAACTGTTTTTT	CASSFLRVTNEKLFF
TRBV5-1	NA	TRBJ2-3	17	TRBD2	TGCGCCAGCAGCCAGGGACTAGCGGGAACTAGCACAGATACGCAGTATTTT	CASSQGLAGTSTDTQYF
TRBV25-1	many	TRBJ1-1	14	TRBD1	TGTGCCAGCAACCCGACAGGGGGCGGAACTGAAGCTTTCTTT	CASNPTGGGTEAFF
TRBV11-2	NA	TRBJ1-3	17	NA	TGTGCCAGCAGCTTAGTCGGGCTATATGGCTCTGGAAACACCATATATTTT	CASSLVGLYGSGNTIYF
TRBV2	NA	TRBJ2-2	15	NA	TGTGCCAGCAAGAGGGGGGAGACGACCACCGGGGAGCTGTTTTTT	CASKRGETTTGELFF
TRBV28	NA	TRBJ2-5	15	NA	TGTGCCAGCACCGGACAGCACGTGGTTGGCGAGACCCAGTACTTC	CASTGQHVVGETQYF
TRBV7-2	once	TRBJ2-1	18	TRBD2	TGTGCCAGCAGCCGAACGGGAGGGTTGAAGGGGTCCTACAATGAGCAGTTCTTC	CASSRTGGLKGSYNEQFF
TRBV29-1	NA	TRBJ2-3	11	NA	TGCAGCTCGCAGTTTGCAGATACGCAGTATTTT	CSSQFADTQYF
TRBV7-6	NA	TRBJ1-6	15	TRBD1	TGTGCCAGCAGCCCATGGACAGGGGTGAATTCACCCCTCCACTTT	CASSPWTGVNSPLHF
TRBV19	NA	TRBJ2-5	16	TRBD1	TGTGCCAGTAGCCCCCCGGGACAGGCTTCGAAAGGCGCCCAGTACTTC	CASSPPGQASKGAQYF
TRBV4-1	few	TRBJ1-2	14	NA	TGCGCCAGCAGCCAACGGGACGGAAACTATGGCTACACCTTC	CASSQRDGNYGYTF
TRBV7-2	NA	TRBJ2-5	16	TRBD1	TGTGCCAGCAGCTTATCCGTACAGGGGGCGTGGGAGACCCAGTACTTC	CASSLSVQGAWETQYF
TRBV7-3	NA	TRBJ2-3	14	TRBD1	TGTGCCAGCAGCCTACAGGGGGGCACAGATACGCAGTATTTT	CASSLQGGTDTQYF
TRBV15	NA	TRBJ1-2	12	NA	TGTGCCACCAGCGGGACGGGCTATGGCTACACCTTC	CATSGTGYGYTF
TRBV5-1	few	TRBJ1-3	14	NA	TGCGCCAGCAGCGCCGGGACATCGGGAAACACCATATATTTT	CASSAGTSGNTIYF
TRBV18	NA	TRBJ1-1	15	NA	TGTGCCAGCTCACCTATCGGGGCAGTGAACACTGAAGCTTTCTTT	CASSPIGAVNTEAFF
TRBV28	NA	TRBJ2-7	12	NA	TGTGCCAGCAGTTTATCTGGCTACGAGCAGTACTTC	CASSLSGYEQYF
TRBV19	NA	TRBJ2-1	15	TRBD1	TGTGCCAGTAGTATAGGTAGGGGGCTGGGCAATGAGCAGTTCTTC	CASSIGRGLGNEQFF
TRBV10-3	NA	TRBJ2-6	18	NA	TGTGCCATCAGCCCCCTGGGGGGGGCAAACTCTGGGGCCAACGTCCTGACTTTC	CAISPLGGANSGANVLTF
TRBV20-1	NA	TRBJ2-5	11	NA	TGCAGTGCTAGTAGAGCGGAGACCCAGTACTTC	CSASRAETQYF
TRBV6-4	NA	TRBJ2-2	20	TRBD2	TGTGCCAGCAGTGGTCCGGGGGGGACTAGGGATCTATATTGGGCCGGGGAGCTGTTTTTT	CASSGPGGTRDLYWAGELFF
TRBV5-4	NA	TRBJ2-5	16	NA	TGTGCCAGCAGCTTGGATACGGCGGGACGAGGGGAGACCCAGTACTTC	CASSLDTAGRGETQYF
TRBV18	NA	TRBJ2-5	13	NA	TGTGCCAGCTCACCAGCAGGACAAGAGACCCAGTACTTC	CASSPAGQETQYF
TRBV27	NA	TRBJ1-4	15	TRBD1	TGTGCCAGCACCCCGACAGGGGGCGGAGGTGAAAAACTGTTTTTT	CASTPTGGGGEKLFF